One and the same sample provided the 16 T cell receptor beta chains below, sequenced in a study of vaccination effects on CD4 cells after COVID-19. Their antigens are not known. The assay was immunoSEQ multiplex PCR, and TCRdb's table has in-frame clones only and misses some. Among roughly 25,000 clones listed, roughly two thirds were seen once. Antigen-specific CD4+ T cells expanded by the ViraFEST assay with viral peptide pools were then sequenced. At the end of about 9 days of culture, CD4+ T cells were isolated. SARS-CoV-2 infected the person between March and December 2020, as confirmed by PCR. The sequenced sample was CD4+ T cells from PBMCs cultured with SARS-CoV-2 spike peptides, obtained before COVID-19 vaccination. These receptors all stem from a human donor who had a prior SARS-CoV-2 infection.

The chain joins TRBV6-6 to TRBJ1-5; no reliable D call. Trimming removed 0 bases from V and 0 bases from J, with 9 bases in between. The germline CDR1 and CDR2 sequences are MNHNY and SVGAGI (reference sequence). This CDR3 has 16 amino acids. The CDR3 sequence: CASSYSIWNSNQPQHF. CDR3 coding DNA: TGTGCCAGCAGTTACTCGATCTGGAATAGCAATCAGCCCCAGCATTTT.

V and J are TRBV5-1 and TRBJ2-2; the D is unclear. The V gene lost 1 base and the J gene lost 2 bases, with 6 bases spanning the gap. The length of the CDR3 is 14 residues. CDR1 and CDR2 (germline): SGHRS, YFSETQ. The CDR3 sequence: CASSLKGNTGELFF. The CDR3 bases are TGCGCCAGCAGCTTGAAGGGAAACACCGGGGAGCTGTTTTTT.

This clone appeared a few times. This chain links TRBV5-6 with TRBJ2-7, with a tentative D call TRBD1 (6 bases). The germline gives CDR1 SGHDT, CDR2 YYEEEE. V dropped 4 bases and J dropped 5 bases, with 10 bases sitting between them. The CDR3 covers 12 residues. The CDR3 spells CASSLNRDEQYF. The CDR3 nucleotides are TGTGCCAGCAGCCTTAACAGGGACGAGCAGTACTTC.

The CDR3 sequence: CASSQDWQEGREQYF. CDR3 DNA sequence: TGCGCCAGCAGCCAAGATTGGCAGGAGGGGAGAGAGCAGTACTTC. The V call is TRBV4-1, the J call TRBJ2-7, with D possibly matching TRBD2 (6 bases). Germline values: CDR1 MGHRA, CDR2 YSYEKL. V was cut by 0 bases and J by 7 bases, with 16 bases left in between. CDR3 length: 15 residues.

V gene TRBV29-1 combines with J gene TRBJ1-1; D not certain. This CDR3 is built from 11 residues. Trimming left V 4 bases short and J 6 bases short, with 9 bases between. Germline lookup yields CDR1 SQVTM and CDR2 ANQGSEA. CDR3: CSVADGPEAFF. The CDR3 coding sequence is TGCAGCGTTGCGGACGGCCCTGAAGCTTTCTTT.

In DNA form, the CDR3 reads TGCAGTGCTGCACGAGGGGGCGAGCAGTACTTC. This sequence encodes CSAARGGEQYF. The V and J genes are TRBV20-1 and TRBJ2-7, with TRBD1 as a possible D gene (6 bases). The CDR3 is 11 amino acids. The germline V and J ends were trimmed by 5 bases and 6 bases, with 11 bases remaining between them. CDR1 is DFQATT, CDR2 SNEGSKA, per germline (reference sequence).

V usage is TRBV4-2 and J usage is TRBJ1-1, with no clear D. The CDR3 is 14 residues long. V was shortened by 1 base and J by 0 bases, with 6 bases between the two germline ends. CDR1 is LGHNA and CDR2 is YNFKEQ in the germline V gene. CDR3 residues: CASSQGDLNTEAFF. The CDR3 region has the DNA TGTGCCAGCAGCCAAGGTGACTTGAACACTGAAGCTTTCTTT.

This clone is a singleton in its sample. The CDR3 is CASSWGLVPSSYNEQFF. The CDR3 bases are TGTGCCAGCAGCTGGGGATTAGTGCCGAGCTCCTACAATGAGCAGTTCTTC. This chain connects TRBV5-4 to TRBJ2-1; D call uncertain. The germline V gene encodes CDR1 SGHNT and CDR2 YYREEE (reference sequence). V lost 3 bases and J 0 bases, leaving 16 bases between the germline ends. The CDR3 extends over 17 amino acids.

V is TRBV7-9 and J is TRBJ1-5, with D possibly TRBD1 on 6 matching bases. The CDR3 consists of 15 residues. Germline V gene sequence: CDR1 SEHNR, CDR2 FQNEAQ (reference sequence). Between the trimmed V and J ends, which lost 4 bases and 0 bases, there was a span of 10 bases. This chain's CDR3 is CASSSTGHSNQPQHF. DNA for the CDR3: TGTGCCAGCAGCTCGACAGGACATAGCAATCAGCCCCAGCATTTT.

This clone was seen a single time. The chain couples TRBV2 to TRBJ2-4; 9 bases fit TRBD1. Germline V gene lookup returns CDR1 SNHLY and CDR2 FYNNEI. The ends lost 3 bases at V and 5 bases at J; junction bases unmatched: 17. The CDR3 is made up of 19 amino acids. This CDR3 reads CASSDNPVDRGFPQNIQYF. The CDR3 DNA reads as TGTGCCAGCAGTGACAACCCCGTAGACAGGGGGTTTCCCCAAAACATTCAGTACTTC.

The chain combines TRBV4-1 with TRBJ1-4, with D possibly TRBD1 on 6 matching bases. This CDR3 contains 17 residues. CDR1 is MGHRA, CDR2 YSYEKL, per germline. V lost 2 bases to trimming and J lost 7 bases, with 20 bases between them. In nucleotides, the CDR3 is TGCGCCAGCAGCCAATCCCGGGCCAGGGGAGTGGGTGAAAAACTGTTTTTT. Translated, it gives CASSQSRARGVGEKLFF.

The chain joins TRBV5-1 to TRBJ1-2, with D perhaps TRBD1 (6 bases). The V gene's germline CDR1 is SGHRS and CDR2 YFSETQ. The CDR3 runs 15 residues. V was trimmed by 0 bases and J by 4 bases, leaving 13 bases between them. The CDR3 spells CASSLAGGFGYGYTF. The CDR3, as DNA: TGCGCCAGCAGCTTGGCCGGGGGCTTTGGCTATGGCTACACCTTC.

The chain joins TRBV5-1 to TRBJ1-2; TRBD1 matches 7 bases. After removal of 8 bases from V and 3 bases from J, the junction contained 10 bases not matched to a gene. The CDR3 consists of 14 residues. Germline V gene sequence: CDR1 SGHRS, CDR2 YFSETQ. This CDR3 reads CASATGDVYYGYTF. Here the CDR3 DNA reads TGCGCCAGTGCAACAGGGGACGTGTACTATGGCTACACCTTC.

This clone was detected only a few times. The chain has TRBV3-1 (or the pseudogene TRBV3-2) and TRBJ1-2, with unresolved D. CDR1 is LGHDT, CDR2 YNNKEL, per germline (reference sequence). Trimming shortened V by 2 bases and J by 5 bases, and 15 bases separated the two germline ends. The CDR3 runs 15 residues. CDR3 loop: CASSQRAYLTYGYTF. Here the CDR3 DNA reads TGTGCCAGCAGCCAAAGGGCTTATCTGACTTATGGCTACACCTTC.

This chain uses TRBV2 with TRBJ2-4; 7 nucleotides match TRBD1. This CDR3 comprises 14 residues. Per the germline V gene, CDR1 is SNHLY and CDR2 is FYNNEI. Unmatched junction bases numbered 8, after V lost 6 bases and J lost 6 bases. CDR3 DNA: TGTGCCAGCAGGGCCACAGGGGTGGGAAACATTCAGTACTTC. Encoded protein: CASRATGVGNIQYF. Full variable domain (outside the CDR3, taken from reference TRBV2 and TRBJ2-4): EPEVTQTPSHQVTQMGQEVILRCVPISNHLYFYWYRQILGQKVEFLVSFYNNEISEKSEIFDDQFSVERPDGSNFTLKIRSTKLEDSAMYFCASRATGVGNIQYFGAGTRLSVL.

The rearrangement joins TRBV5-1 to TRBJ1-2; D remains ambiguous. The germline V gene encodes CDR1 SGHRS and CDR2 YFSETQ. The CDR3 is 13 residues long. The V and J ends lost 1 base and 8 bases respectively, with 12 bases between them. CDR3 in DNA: TGCGCCAGCAGCTTGAGCGCCCGGGCCGGCTACACCTTC. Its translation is CASSLSARAGYTF.